This T cell receptor (beta chain) was observed in a study of T-cell memory formation after mild COVID-19. Per the germline V gene, CDR1 is SGHTA and CDR2 is FQGTGA. Trimming removed 1 base from V and 5 bases from J, with 9 bases in between. The CDR3 is made up of 15 amino acids. Via MiXCR, TCRdb re-called the 5' RACE reads, giving one row per CDR3 protein. This sample has approximately 250,000 distinct CDR3 sequences; around 17% occur once, and the top ten carry 20% to 25%. The sample holds a few counts of this clonotype. The TCR was taken from a young man who had mild COVID-19 (a few samples of this study predate the infection). Cell type and time point are not known. Material for sequencing was PBMCs or a T cell subset sorted from them (not recorded which). V usage is TRBV7-3 and J usage is TRBJ1-6; D ambiguous. CDR3 residues: CASSLRRADNSPLHF. The CDR3 DNA sequence: TGTGCCAGCAGCTTAAGGAGGGCAGATAATTCACCCCTCCACTTT.